This T cell receptor (beta chain) was captured by sequencing in a study of cytomegalovirus exposure and HLA in healthy donors. With 60 Vbeta and 13 Jbeta primers, the PCR was carried out. Sequencing was performed with immunoSEQ multiplex PCR; in TCRdb, only in-frame clones are kept and a portion is missing. The profile shows over 200,000 clones, around 80% of them singletons. CDR1 is SGHDT and CDR2 is YYEEEE in the germline V gene. The CDR3 has 16 residues. Trimming cost V 4 bases and J 8 bases; bases outside gene matches: 10. By its share, this clone is medium-sized. The receptor's source is a woman aged 55-69 years in good health and CMV-seropositive. The genes are TRBV5-6 and TRBJ2-1; TRBD1 aligns across 12 bases. Sequencing was done on a sample of PBMCs. CDR3 protein: CASSHGWDRGRDEQFF. CDR3 DNA: TGTGCCAGCAGCCACGGGTGGGACAGGGGGCGGGATGAGCAGTTCTTC.